This note documents a single TCR beta chain sequence. This record comes from a study of shared clonotypes between healthy human individuals. Genomic DNA of every subset was divided equally among multiple immunoSEQ plates. Using immunoSEQ multiplex PCR, the repertoire was profiled, and TCRdb retains in-frame clones only, with some absent. The table has 550,000 to 850,000 clones, around 74% seen once. CDR3 size: 15 residues. V was clipped by 2 bases and J by 1 base, with 9 bases between them. CDR1 SGHRS and CDR2 YFSETQ come from the germline V gene. The sequence derives from a young woman in good health. This sequence joins TRBV5-1 and TRBJ2-2; weak D call: TRBD1 (5 bases). Sample: memory CD4+ T cells sorted from blood. Subset defined: CD45RA-negative fraction. The CDR3 loop is CASSFGHENTGELFF. Here the CDR3 DNA reads TGCGCCAGCAGCTTTGGACATGAGAACACCGGGGAGCTGTTTTTT.